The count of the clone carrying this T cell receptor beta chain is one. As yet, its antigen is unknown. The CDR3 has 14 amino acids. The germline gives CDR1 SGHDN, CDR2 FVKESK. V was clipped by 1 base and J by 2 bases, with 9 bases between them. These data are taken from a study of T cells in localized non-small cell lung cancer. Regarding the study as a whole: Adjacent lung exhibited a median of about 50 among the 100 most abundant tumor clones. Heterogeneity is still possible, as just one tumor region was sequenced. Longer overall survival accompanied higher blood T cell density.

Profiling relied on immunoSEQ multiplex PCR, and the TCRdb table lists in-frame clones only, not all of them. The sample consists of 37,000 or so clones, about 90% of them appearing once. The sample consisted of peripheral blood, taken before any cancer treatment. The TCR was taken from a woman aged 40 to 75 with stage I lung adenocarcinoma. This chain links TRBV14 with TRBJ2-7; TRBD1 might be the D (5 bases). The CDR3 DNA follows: TGTGCCAGCAGCCAAGCGGGCAGGGCCTACGAGCAGTACTTC. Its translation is CASSQAGRAYEQYF.